These T cell receptor beta chains were read from a single sample in a study of blood T cells in healthy people across ages. TCRdb itself ran the 5' RACE reads through MiXCR, one entry per CDR3 protein. This sample has around 1,000,000 distinct CDR3 sequences; approximately 25% occur once, and the top ten carry less than 0.75%. This same sample was also taken into another study, of T cells of mothers and their children.

The sample comprised blood. These receptors came from a girl aged 2 to 9 in good health. The CDR3 runs from the conserved cysteine through the conserved F or W. D genes are given only for firm matches. Not every row has a clone size; where given, it reads once, few, many or a size class.

TRBV7-3,NA,TRBJ2-5,few,TGTGCCAGCAGCCCCCCAGGGGGGACAGCCAGTTTC,CASSPPGGTASF
TRBV7-3,NA,TRBJ2-3,NA,TGTGCCAGCAGCTTTTGGGCGGGAAATACGCAGTATTTT,CASSFWAGNTQYF
TRBV9,NA,TRBJ1-3,NA,TGTGCCAGCAGCGTGGACTCAAGCTCTGGAAACACCATATATTTT,CASSVDSSSGNTIYF
TRBV20-1,TRBD1,TRBJ2-1,NA,TGCAGTGCTAGATCGGCTACAGGGGTCTACAATGAGCAGTTCTTC,CSARSATGVYNEQFF
TRBV7-8,NA,TRBJ2-7,NA,TGTGCCAGCAGCTTTTCCCCGCTAGACTACGAGCAGTACTTC,CASSFSPLDYEQYF
TRBV9,NA,TRBJ2-5,few,TGTGCCAGCAGCGTAAACCCGTCATGGGGGGAGACCCAGTACTTC,CASSVNPSWGETQYF
TRBV9,NA,TRBJ2-1,few,TGTGCCAGCAGCGACCCAGTTTCGGGGAAGAATGAGCAGTTCTTC,CASSDPVSGKNEQFF
TRBV2,NA,TRBJ2-6,NA,TGTGCCAGCAGTGAGTCTTACGTCTCTGGGGCCAACGTCCTGACTTTC,CASSESYVSGANVLTF
TRBV20-1,NA,TRBJ2-1,NA,TGCAGTTATAGGCCGGGTAGCTCCTACAATGAGCAGTTCTTC,CSYRPGSSYNEQFF
TRBV28,TRBD2,TRBJ2-1,NA,TGTGCCAGCAGCCCCGCGGGGGCGGGAGGTAGGAATGAGCAGTTCTTC,CASSPAGAGGRNEQFF
TRBV29-1,NA,TRBJ1-2,few,TGCAGCGTTGAAGATGGAAGCACAGGGTGGACCTTCTATGGCTACACCTTC,CSVEDGSTGWTFYGYTF
TRBV7-6,NA,TRBJ2-5,few,TGTGCCAGCAGCTTAGGCGTCCTGTACCAAGAGACCCAGTACTTC,CASSLGVLYQETQYF
TRBV12-3/TRBV12-4,NA,TRBJ1-2,NA,TGTGCCAGCAGTTTATGGGGGGCGGGTGGCTACACCTTC,CASSLWGAGGYTF
TRBV10-1,TRBD2,TRBJ2-7,NA,TGCGCCAGCAGTGACCCTACTAGCGGAGCCCTCTACGAGCAGTACTTC,CASSDPTSGALYEQYF
TRBV27,NA,TRBJ1-4,NA,TGTGCCAGCAGTTTGCTCCCGGGGGGGAACGAAAAACTGTTTTTT,CASSLLPGGNEKLFF
TRBV2,NA,TRBJ2-7,few,TGTGCCAGCAGGGGCCAGACTGGGGAGCAGTACTTC,CASRGQTGEQYF
TRBV20-1,TRBD2,TRBJ2-1,NA,TGCAGTGCTTCGCCGACTAGCGGGAGGCAGGGTGAGCAGTTCTTC,CSASPTSGRQGEQFF
TRBV9,NA,TRBJ2-7,NA,TGTGCCAGCAGCGTAGATGGTAGCGGAGACTTCTACGAGCAGTACTTC,CASSVDGSGDFYEQYF
TRBV29-1,TRBD2,TRBJ2-2,NA,TGCAGCGTAACACCTTCGCGGACTAGCGGCACCGGGGAGCTGTTTTTT,CSVTPSRTSGTGELFF
TRBV4-3,TRBD2,TRBJ2-1,NA,TGCGCCAGCAGCCAAGATGGTCTAGCGGCGGACAATGAGCAGTTCTTC,CASSQDGLAADNEQFF
TRBV7-8,NA,TRBJ1-4,few,TGTGCCAGCAGCTTAGGGGGGACAACTAATGAAAAACTGTTTTTT,CASSLGGTTNEKLFF
TRBV5-1,NA,TRBJ1-2,NA,TGCGCCAGCAGCCTGGGGAGAGGGGGCTACACCTTC,CASSLGRGGYTF
TRBV6-1,TRBD2,TRBJ2-1,NA,TGTGCCAGCCCTACTAGCGGGGGGTCCTACAATGAGCAGTTCTTC,CASPTSGGSYNEQFF
TRBV18,NA,TRBJ1-2,few,TGTGCCAGCTCACCCCTCAGCCTGGGTAACTATGGCTACACCTTC,CASSPLSLGNYGYTF